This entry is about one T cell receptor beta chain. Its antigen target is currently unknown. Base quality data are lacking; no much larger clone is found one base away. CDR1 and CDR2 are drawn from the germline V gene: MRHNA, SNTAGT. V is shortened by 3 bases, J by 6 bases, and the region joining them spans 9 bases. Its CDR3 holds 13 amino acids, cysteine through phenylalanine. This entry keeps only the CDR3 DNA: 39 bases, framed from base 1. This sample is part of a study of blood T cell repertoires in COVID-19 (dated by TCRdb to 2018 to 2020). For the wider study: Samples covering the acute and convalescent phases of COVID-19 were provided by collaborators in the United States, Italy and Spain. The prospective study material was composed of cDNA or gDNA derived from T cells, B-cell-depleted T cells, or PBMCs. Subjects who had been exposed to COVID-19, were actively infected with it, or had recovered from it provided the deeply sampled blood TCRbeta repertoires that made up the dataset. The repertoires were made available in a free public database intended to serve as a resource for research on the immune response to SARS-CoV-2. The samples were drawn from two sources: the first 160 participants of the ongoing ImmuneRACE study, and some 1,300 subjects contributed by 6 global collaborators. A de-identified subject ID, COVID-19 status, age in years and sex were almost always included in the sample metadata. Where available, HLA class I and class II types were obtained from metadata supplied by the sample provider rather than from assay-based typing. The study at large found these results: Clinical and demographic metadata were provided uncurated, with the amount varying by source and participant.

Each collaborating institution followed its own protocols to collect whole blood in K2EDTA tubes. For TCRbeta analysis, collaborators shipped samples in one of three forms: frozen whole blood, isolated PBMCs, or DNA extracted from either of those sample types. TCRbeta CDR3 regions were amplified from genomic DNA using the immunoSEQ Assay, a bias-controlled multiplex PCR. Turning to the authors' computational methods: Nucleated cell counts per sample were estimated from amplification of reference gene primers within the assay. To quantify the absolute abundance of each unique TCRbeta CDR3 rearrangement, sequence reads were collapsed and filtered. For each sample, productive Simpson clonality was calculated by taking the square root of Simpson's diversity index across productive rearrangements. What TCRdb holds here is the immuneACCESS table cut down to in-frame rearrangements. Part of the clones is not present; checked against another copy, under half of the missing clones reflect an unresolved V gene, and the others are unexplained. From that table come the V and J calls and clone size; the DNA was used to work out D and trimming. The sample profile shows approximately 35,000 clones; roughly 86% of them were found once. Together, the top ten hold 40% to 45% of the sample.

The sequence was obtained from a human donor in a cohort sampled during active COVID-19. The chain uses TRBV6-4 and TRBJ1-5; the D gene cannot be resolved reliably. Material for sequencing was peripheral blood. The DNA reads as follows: TGTGCCAGCAGTGAGCAGGCGGGTCAGCCCCAGCATTTT. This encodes CASSEQAGQPQHF.